The 6 T cell receptor beta chains below come from one sample, sequenced in a study of tumor-infiltrating lymphocytes in primary liver carcinoma (dated by TCRdb to 2015 to 2018). Sequencing was carried out with an Illumina HiSeq 2500. Starting from 500 to 650 ng total RNA, TCRbeta-specific cDNA was produced by reverse transcription with a constant-region primer and ProtoScript II reverse transcriptase. TCRbeta libraries were built with three nested multiplex PCR rounds, a slightly modified ARM-PCR procedure. Each of the first two PCR rounds ran for approximately 10 cycles using multiplex TRBV1-TRBV30 forward primers together with a Cbeta reverse primer. The public reads were quality trimmed at Q25 with fastp and then assembled into clones with MiXCR by TCRdb, keeping productive beta chains. Under each unique CDR3 protein, matching rows form one entry showing the most common genes and DNA. This sample holds roughly 30,000 distinct CDR3 sequences; roughly 77% were observed only once. The ten largest make up 25% to 40% of the sample.

Without any cell sorting, total RNA and DNA were co-extracted from around 18-30 mg of bulk tissue using the AllPrep DNA/RNA mini kit. The sequenced sample consisted of liver tumor tissue from sampling region 3. In light of the paper, this sample's cell subset or site label describes: tumor region T3, left-lateral pole. All receptors derive from a woman in her 30s with primary liver carcinoma and hepatitis B virus infection.

With respect to this clonotype: One end of the junction does not line up with germline, which may come from a read error. The rearrangement uses TRBV11-2 and TRBJ2-1; D possibly uses TRBD1 or TRBD2 (7 bases each). The CDR3 contains 16 residues. CDR1 is SGHAT, CDR2 FQNNGV, per germline. CDR3 coding DNA: TGTGTCAGCAGGGAGGGAGGGACAGCCTCCTACAATGAGCAGTCCTTC. Amino acids: CVSREGGTASYNEQSF.

This clonotype was recorded many times. The rearrangement uses TRBV11-2 and TRBJ2-5; tentatively, D is TRBD2 (5 bases). The germline V gene has CDR1 SGHAT and CDR2 FQNNGV. V lost 2 bases to trimming and J lost 2 bases, with 12 bases between them. The CDR3 totals 15 residues. The CDR3 nucleotides are TGTGCCAGCAGCTTAAGGCCAGCGGAACAAGAGACCCAGTACTTC. Residues: CASSLRPAEQETQYF. Complete variable domain (other parts from reference TRBV11-2 and TRBJ2-5): EAGVAQSPRYKIIEKRQSVAFWCNPISGHATLYWYQQILGQGPKLLIQFQNNGVVDDSQLPKDRFSAERLKGVDSTLKIQPAKLEDSAVYLCASSLRPAEQETQYFGPGTRLLVL.

In the case of this clonotype: One end of the junction varies from germline; a read error may be responsible. The chain is built from TRBV12-3 or TRBV12-4 and TRBJ1-2; D remains ambiguous. The CDR3 contains 16 residues. CDR3 in DNA: TGTGCCAACAGTTTAAACAAGGCCAGCGGCCTGCGAGGCTACACCTTC. Translating it yields CANSLNKASGLRGYTF.

As to this clonotype: At one end the junction does not follow the germline gene, possibly because of a read error. The chain joins TRBV11-2 to TRBJ1-6, with D possibly being TRBD1 (6 bases). CDR1 SGHAT and CDR2 FQNNGV come from the germline V gene. The CDR3 has 15 residues. The CDR3 DNA reads as TGTGCCTGCAGCTTAGACCCGGGGGCCAACTCACCCCTCCACTTT. It yields the protein CACSLDPGANSPLHF.

For this clonotype: A read error may produce the germline difference seen at one junction end. The chain is built from TRBV7-8 and TRBJ1-5, with D tentatively TRBD1 (5 bases). Germline V gene lookup returns CDR1 SGHVS and CDR2 FQNEAQ. The CDR3 contains 13 residues. The CDR3 sequence: CASSLGVTQHQHF. The CDR3 nucleotides are TGTGCTAGCAGCTTAGGGGTAACTCAGCACCAGCATTTT.

The gene calls are TRBV11-1 and TRBJ1-2; D uncertain. The ends were cut back, 5 bases at V and 8 bases at J, with 18 bases in the middle. Germline V gene lookup returns CDR1 SGHAT and CDR2 FQDESV (reference sequence). The CDR3 is 14 amino acids. The CDR3 is CASSISASLGGYTF. In DNA form, the CDR3 reads TGTGCCAGCAGCATTTCGGCGTCCTTGGGGGGCTACACCTTC.